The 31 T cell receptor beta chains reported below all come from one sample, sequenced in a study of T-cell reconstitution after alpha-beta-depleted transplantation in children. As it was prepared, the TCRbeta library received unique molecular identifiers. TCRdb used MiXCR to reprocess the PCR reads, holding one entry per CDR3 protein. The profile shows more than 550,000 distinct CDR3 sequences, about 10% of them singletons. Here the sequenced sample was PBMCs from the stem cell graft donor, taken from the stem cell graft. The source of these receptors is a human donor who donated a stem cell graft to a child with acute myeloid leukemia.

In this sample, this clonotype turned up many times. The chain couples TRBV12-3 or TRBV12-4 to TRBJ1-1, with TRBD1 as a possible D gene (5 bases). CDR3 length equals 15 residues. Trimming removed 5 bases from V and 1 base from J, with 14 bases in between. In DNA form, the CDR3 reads TGTGCCAGCAGTCCCGGGGCCCCGAGGAACACTGAAGCTTTCTTT. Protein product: CASSPGAPRNTEAFF.

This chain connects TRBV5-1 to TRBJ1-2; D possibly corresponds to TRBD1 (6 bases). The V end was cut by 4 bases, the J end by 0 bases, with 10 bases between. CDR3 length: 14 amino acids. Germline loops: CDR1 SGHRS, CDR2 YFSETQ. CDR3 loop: CASSVTGTNYGYTF. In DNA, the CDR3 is TGCGCCAGCAGCGTGACAGGAACTAACTATGGCTACACCTTC. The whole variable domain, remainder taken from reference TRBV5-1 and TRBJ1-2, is KAGVTQTPRYLIKTRGQQVTLSCSPISGHRSVSWYQQTPGQGLQFLFEYFSETQRNKGNFPGRFSGRQFSNSRSEMNVSTLELGDSALYLCASSVTGTNYGYTFGSGTRLTVV.

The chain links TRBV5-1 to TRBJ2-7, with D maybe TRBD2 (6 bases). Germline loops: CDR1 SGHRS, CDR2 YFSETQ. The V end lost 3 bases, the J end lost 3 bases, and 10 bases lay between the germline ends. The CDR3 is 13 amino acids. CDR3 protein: CASSWDSNYEQYF. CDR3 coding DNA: TGCGCCAGCAGCTGGGACTCTAACTACGAGCAGTACTTC.

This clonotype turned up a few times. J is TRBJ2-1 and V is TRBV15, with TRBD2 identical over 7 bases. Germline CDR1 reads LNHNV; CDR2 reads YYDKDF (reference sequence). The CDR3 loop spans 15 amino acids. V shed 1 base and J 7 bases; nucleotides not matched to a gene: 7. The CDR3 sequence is CATSRGEGGRNEQFF. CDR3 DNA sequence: TGTGCCACCAGCAGAGGGGAGGGCGGGAGAAATGAGCAGTTCTTC. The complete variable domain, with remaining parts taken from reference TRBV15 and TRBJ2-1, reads DAMVIQNPRYQVTQFGKPVTLSCSQTLNHNVMYWYQQKSSQAPKLLFHYYDKDFNNEADTPDNFQSRRPNTSFCFLDIRSPGLGDTAMYLCATSRGEGGRNEQFFGPGTRLTVL.

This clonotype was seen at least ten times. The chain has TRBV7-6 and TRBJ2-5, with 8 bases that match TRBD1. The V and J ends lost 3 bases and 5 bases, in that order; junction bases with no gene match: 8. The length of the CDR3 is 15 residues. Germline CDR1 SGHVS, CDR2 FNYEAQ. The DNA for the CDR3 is TGTGCCAGCAGCTTTGGACAGGGTGTATATGAGACCCAGTACTTC. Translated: CASSFGQGVYETQYF.

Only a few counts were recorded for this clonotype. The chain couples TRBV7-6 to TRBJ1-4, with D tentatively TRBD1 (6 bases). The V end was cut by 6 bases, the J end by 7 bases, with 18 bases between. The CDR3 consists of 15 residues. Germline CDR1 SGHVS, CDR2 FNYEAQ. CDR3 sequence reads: CASSPVRGPSEKLFF. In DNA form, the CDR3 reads TGTGCCAGCAGTCCAGTTCGGGGGCCAAGTGAAAAACTGTTTTTT. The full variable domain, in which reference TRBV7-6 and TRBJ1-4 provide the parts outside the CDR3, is GAGVSQSPRYKVTKRGQDVALRCDPISGHVSLYWYRQALGQGPEFLTYFNYEAQQDKSGLPNDRFSAERPEGSISTLTIQRTEQRDSAMYRCASSPVRGPSEKLFFGSGTQLSVL.

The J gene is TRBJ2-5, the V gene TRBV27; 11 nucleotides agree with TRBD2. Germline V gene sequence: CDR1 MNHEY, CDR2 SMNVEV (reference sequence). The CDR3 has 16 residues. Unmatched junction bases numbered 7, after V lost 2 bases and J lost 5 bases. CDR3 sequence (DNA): TGTGCCAGCAGTTTAATTCAGACTAGCGGGGTGGAGACCCAGTACTTC. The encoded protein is CASSLIQTSGVETQYF.

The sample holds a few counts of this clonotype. The chain's CDR3 is CASSPLGLTRTDTQYF. CDR3 sequence (DNA): TGTGCCAGCTCACCCCTGGGACTAACACGCACAGATACGCAGTATTTT. The rearrangement joins TRBV18 to TRBJ2-3; 7 positions agree with TRBD2. CDR3 length: 16 amino acids. The J segment lost 1 base and the V segment lost 3 bases, leaving 7 bases of the junction unmatched. Germline V gene lookup returns CDR1 KGHSH and CDR2 LQKENI. The complete variable domain, with remaining parts taken from reference TRBV18 and TRBJ2-3, reads NAGVMQNPRHLVRRRGQEARLRCSPMKGHSHVYWYRQLPEEGLKFMVYLQKENIIDESGMPKERFSAEFPKEGPSILRIQQVVRGDSAAYFCASSPLGLTRTDTQYFGPGTRLTVL.

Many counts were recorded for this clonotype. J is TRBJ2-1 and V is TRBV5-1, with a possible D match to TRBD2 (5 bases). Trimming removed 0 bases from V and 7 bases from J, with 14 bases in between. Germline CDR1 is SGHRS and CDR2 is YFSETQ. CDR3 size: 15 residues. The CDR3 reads CASSLGVGVMNEQFF. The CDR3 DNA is TGCGCCAGCAGCTTGGGGGTGGGAGTCATGAATGAGCAGTTCTTC.

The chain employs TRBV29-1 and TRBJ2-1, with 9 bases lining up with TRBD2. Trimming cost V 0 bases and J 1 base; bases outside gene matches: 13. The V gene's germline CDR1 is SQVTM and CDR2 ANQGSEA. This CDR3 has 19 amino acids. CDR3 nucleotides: TGCAGCGTTGAAGACGGGCTAGCGGGAAACGTAGGGTCCTACAATGAGCAGTTCTTC. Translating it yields CSVEDGLAGNVGSYNEQFF.

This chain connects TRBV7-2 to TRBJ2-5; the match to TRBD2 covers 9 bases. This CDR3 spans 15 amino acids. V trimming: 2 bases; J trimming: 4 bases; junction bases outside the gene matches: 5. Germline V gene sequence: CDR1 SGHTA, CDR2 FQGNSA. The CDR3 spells CASSLSSGNLETQYF. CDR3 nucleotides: TGTGCCAGCAGCTTATCTAGCGGGAACTTAGAGACCCAGTACTTC.

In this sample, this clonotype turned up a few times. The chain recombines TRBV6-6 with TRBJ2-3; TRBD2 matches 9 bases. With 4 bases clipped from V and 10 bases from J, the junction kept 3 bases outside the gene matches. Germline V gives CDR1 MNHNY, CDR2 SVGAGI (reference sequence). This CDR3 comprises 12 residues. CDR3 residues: CASSSAGGAQYF. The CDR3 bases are TGTGCCAGCAGTTCAGCGGGAGGCGCGCAGTATTTT.

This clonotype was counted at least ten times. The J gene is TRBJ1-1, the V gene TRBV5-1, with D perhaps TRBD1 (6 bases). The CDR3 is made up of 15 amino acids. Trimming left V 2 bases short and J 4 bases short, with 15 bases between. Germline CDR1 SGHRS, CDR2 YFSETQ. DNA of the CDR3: TGCGCCAGCAGCTTAGAGGGGAACAGGGCCACTGAAGCTTTCTTT. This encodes CASSLEGNRATEAFF.

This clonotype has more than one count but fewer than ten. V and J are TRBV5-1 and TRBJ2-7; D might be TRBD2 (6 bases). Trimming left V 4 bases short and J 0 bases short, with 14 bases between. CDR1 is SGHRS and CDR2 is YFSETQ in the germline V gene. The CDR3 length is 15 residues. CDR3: CASSGGSANSYEQYF. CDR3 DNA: TGCGCCAGCAGCGGGGGGTCAGCTAACTCCTACGAGCAGTACTTC.

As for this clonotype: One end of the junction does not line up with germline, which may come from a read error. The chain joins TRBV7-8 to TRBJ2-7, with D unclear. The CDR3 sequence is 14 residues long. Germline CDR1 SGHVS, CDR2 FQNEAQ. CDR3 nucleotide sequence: TGTGCCAGCAGCATGCAGAATGGGCCTCGCGAGCAGCACTTC. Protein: CASSMQNGPREQHF.

CDR3 region: CSAGLAGGGEQYF. The CDR3 DNA reads TGCAGCGCCGGACTAGCGGGAGGAGGCGAGCAGTACTTC. The chain combines TRBV29-1 with TRBJ2-7, with TRBD2 identical over 14 bases. This CDR3 is built from 13 residues. Germline CDR1 and CDR2: SQVTM and ANQGSEA. V was clipped by 7 bases and J by 6 bases; unmatched bases: 5.

CDR3 sequence: CASSFTVNRDTDTQYF. CDR3 nucleotides: TGCGCCAGCAGCTTTACGGTCAACCGCGACACAGATACGCAGTATTTT. The V call is TRBV5-1, the J call TRBJ2-3; D gene unclear. V lost 2 bases and J 2 bases, leaving 15 bases between the germline ends. The CDR3 totals 16 residues. CDR1 is SGHRS and CDR2 is YFSETQ in the germline V gene.

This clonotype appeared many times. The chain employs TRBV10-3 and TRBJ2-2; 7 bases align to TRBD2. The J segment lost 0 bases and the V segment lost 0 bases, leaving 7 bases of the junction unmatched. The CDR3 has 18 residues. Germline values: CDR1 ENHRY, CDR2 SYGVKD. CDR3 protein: CAISESAGRGANTGELFF. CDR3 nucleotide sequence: TGTGCCATCAGTGAGTCGGCGGGGAGGGGCGCGAACACCGGGGAGCTGTTTTTT.

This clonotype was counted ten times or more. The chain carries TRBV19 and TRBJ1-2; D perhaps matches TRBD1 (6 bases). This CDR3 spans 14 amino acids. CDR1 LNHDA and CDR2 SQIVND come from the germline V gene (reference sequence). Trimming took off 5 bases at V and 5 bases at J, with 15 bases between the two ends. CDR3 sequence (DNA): TGTGCCAGTAGTCTAATTCCAGGGGAATATGGCTACACCTTC. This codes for CASSLIPGEYGYTF.

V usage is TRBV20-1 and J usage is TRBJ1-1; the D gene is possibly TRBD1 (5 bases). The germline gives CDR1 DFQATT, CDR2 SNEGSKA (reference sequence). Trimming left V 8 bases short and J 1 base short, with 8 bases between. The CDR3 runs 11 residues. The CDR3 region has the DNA TGCAGTCAAACAGGGAACACTGAAGCTTTCTTT. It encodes CSQTGNTEAFF.

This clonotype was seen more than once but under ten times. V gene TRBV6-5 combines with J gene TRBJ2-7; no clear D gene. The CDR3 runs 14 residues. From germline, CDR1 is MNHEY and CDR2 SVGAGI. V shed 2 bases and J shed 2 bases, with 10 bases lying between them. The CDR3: CASSYGDNPYEQYF. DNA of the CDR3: TGTGCCAGCAGTTACGGGGATAACCCCTACGAGCAGTACTTC.

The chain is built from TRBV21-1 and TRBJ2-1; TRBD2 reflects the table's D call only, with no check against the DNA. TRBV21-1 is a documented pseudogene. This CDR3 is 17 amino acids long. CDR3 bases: TGTGCCAGCAGCAAACCCCACGGACTAGCGGGAGATATTGAGCAGTTCTTC. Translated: CASSKPHGLAGDIEQFF.

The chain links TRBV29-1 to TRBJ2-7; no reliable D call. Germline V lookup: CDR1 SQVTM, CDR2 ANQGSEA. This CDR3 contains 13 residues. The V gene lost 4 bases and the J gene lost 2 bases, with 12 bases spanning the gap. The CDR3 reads CSVGVPPTYEQYF. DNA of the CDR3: TGCAGCGTTGGGGTACCCCCGACCTACGAGCAGTACTTC.

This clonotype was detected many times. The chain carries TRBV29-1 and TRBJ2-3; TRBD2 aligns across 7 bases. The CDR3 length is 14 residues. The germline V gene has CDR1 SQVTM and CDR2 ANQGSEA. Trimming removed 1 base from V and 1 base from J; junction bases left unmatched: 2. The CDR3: CSVEGGRGTDTQYF. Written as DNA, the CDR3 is TGCAGCGTTGAAGGCGGGAGAGGCACAGATACGCAGTATTTT.

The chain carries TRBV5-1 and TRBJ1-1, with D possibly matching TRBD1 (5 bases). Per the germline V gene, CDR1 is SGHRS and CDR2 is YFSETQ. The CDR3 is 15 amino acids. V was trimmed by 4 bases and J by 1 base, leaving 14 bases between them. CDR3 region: CASSHARQRNTEAFF. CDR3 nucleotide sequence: TGCGCCAGCAGCCACGCAAGACAGAGGAACACTGAAGCTTTCTTT.

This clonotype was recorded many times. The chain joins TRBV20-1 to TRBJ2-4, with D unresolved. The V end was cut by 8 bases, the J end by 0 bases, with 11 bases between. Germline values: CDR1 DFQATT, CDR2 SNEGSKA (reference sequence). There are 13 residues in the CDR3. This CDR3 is CSPQGLAKNIQYF. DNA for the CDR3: TGCAGTCCCCAAGGGCTAGCCAAAAACATTCAGTACTTC.

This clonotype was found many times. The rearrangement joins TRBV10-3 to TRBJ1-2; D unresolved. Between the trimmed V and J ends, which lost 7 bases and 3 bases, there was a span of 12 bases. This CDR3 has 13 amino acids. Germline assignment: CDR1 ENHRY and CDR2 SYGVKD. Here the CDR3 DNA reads TGTGCCATCAAGCCAGATACGGACTATGGCTACACCTTC. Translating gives CAIKPDTDYGYTF.

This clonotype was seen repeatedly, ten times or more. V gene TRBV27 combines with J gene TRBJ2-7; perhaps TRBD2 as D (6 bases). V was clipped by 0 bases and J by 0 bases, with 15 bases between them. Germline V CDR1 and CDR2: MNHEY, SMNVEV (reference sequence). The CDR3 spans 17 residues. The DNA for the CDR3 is TGTGCCAGCAGTTTATCAGGCGGGGCGCCCAGCTCCTACGAGCAGTACTTC. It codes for CASSLSGGAPSSYEQYF.

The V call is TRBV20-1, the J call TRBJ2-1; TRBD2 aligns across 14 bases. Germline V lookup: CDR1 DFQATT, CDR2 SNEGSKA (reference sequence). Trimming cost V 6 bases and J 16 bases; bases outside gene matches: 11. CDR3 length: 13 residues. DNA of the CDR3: TGCAGTGCCGGAGGGGGACTAGCGGGGGAGTGCTTCTTC. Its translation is CSAGGGLAGECFF.

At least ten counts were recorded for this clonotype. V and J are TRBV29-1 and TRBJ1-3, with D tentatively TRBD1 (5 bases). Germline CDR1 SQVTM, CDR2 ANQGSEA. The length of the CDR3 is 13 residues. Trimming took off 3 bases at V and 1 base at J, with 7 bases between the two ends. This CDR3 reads CSVEGGSGNTIYF. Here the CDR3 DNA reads TGCAGCGTTGAGGGGGGGTCTGGAAACACCATATATTTT.

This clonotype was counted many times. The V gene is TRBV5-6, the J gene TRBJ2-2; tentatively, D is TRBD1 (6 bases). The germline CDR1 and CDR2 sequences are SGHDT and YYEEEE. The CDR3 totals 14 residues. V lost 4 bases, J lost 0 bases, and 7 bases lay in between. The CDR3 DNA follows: TGTGCCAGCAGCCGGGACACGAACACCGGGGAGCTGTTTTTT. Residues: CASSRDTNTGELFF.